The 20 T cell receptor beta chains listed next were all sequenced from one sample in a study of cytomegalovirus exposure and HLA in healthy donors. PCR involved 60 Vbeta and 13 Jbeta primers. Clones were read by immunoSEQ multiplex PCR, and TCRdb kept only the in-frame ones, dropping some. The sample contains about 130,000 clones, roughly a sixth of which appear only once. Sequenced: PBMCs. The source of these receptors is a female donor in good health and CMV-seropositive.

The CDR3 here is CASRSDRVGNQPQHF. The CDR3 coding sequence is TGTGCCAGTAGATCGGACAGGGTGGGGAATCAGCCCCAGCATTTT. This chain links TRBV19 with TRBJ1-5; 8 bases align to TRBD1. Per the germline V gene, CDR1 is LNHDA and CDR2 is SQIVND (reference sequence). This CDR3 comprises 15 residues. With V trimmed by 6 bases and J by 4 bases, 8 bases remained unmatched.

The J gene is TRBJ2-5, the V gene TRBV21-1; the table's D call TRBD1 went unverified against the DNA. TRBV21-1 is a pseudogene. The CDR3 spans 14 residues. The CDR3 nucleotides are TGTGCCAGCAGCAGCCGGGACAGGGCAGAGACCCAGTACTTC. Protein: CASSSRDRAETQYF.

This clone was picked up a small number of times. The V call is TRBV28, the J call TRBJ2-5, with TRBD1 as a possible D gene (6 bases). Germline V gene lookup returns CDR1 MDHEN and CDR2 SYDVKM. There are 14 residues in the CDR3. Trimming took off 3 bases at V and 3 bases at J, with 11 bases between the two ends. The CDR3 DNA reads TGTGCCAGCAGTTTGGTGAACAGGGAAGAGACCCAGTACTTC. This sequence encodes CASSLVNREETQYF.

This clone showed up just once. The rearrangement joins TRBV18 to TRBJ2-2; maybe TRBD1 (5 bases). Per the germline V gene, CDR1 is KGHSH and CDR2 is LQKENI. The CDR3 extends over 14 amino acids. V dropped 2 bases and J dropped 4 bases, with 8 bases sitting between them. CDR3 bases: TGTGCCAGCTCACCATTAAGGGGCACCGGGGAGCTGTTTTTT. Translated, it gives CASSPLRGTGELFF. The variable domain in full, with the rest retrieved from reference TRBV18 and TRBJ2-2, is NAGVMQNPRHLVRRRGQEARLRCSPMKGHSHVYWYRQLPEEGLKFMVYLQKENIIDESGMPKERFSAEFPKEGPSILRIQQVVRGDSAAYFCASSPLRGTGELFFGEGSRLTVL.

The CDR3 sequence: CASSSSGIQETQYF. In nucleotides, the CDR3 is TGTGCCAGCAGCTCTTCCGGGATCCAAGAGACCCAGTACTTC. V is TRBV7-9 and J is TRBJ2-5; possible D gene TRBD2, 5 bases. The germline V gene encodes CDR1 SEHNR and CDR2 FQNEAQ (reference sequence). The CDR3 contains 14 residues. V gave up 4 bases and J gave up 1 base, with 10 bases separating them.

The V call is TRBV28, the J call TRBJ2-7; 9 nucleotides align to TRBD1. The CDR3 sequence is 14 residues long. The germline V gene encodes CDR1 MDHEN and CDR2 SYDVKM. J gave up 6 bases and V 7 bases, and 10 bases lay outside the gene matches. CDR3 protein: CASTDGTGNGEQYF. In nucleotides, the CDR3 is TGTGCCAGCACCGACGGGACAGGGAATGGCGAGCAGTACTTC.

The chain has TRBV6-5 and TRBJ2-1; 9 nucleotides line up with TRBD2. CDR1 and CDR2 from the germline V gene are MNHEY and SVGAGI. Trimming at V came to 4 bases and at J to 6 bases, leaving 10 bases not matched to a gene. The CDR3 sequence is 16 residues long. The CDR3 region is CASSSRLAAYFNEQFF. The CDR3 region has the DNA TGTGCCAGCAGTTCTAGACTAGCGGCGTACTTCAATGAGCAGTTCTTC.

CDR3 sequence: CAVRQGSDTNYGYTF. The CDR3, as DNA: TGCGCCGTTCGACAGGGGTCCGACACTAACTATGGCTACACCTTC. This chain connects TRBV10-1 to TRBJ1-2, with 8 bases that match TRBD1. The germline V gene encodes CDR1 WNHNN and CDR2 SYGVQD (reference sequence). This CDR3 is built from 15 residues. Trimming took 11 bases from V and 0 from J; bases not matched to a gene: 11.

The chain recombines TRBV4-3 with TRBJ1-1, with a possible D match to TRBD1 (5 bases). V lost 3 bases to trimming and J lost 7 bases, with 24 bases between them. Germline CDR1 LGHNA, CDR2 YSLEER. The CDR3 sequence is 17 residues long. The CDR3 region has the DNA TGCGCCAGCAGCCACCAGTCGGGCAGGGCTCTGGGTCTTGAAGCTTTCTTT. Amino acids: CASSHQSGRALGLEAFF.

V gene TRBV4-1 combines with J gene TRBJ1-6; no clear D gene. V lost 2 bases, J lost 6 bases, and 23 bases lay in between. This CDR3 region has 19 residues. Germline CDR1 is MGHRA and CDR2 is YSYEKL. CDR3: CASSQKTSEGTRINSPLHF. The CDR3 DNA reads TGCGCCAGCAGCCAAAAAACGAGTGAGGGAACCCGAATTAATTCACCCCTCCACTTT.

This clone was seen only once. The rearrangement links TRBV11-2 to TRBJ2-5, with 7 nucleotides matching TRBD1. The length of the CDR3 is 15 residues. V shed 0 bases and J 7 bases; nucleotides not matched to a gene: 8. Per the germline V gene, CDR1 is SGHAT and CDR2 is FQNNGV. DNA for the CDR3: TGTGCCAGCAGCTTAGAACTTGGACAGGCCCCGACCCAGTACTTC. It specifies CASSLELGQAPTQYF.

The rearrangement uses TRBV6-5 and TRBJ1-3; the D is unclear. The CDR3 is 13 residues long. CDR1 and CDR2 (germline): MNHEY, SVGAGI. V lost 2 bases and J 1 base, leaving 3 bases between the germline ends. The DNA for the CDR3 is TGTGCCAGCAGTTACCTATCTGGAAACACCATATATTTT. This sequence encodes CASSYLSGNTIYF.

The genes are TRBV6-6 and TRBJ2-3; TRBD2 matches at 8 bases. Germline CDR1 and CDR2: MNHNY and SVGAGI (reference sequence). V shed 5 bases and J 2 bases; nucleotides not matched to a gene: 9. The CDR3 sequence is 16 residues long. This chain's CDR3 is CASSTRLARFTDTQYF. The CDR3 bases are TGTGCCAGCAGTACCCGACTAGCGCGTTTCACAGATACGCAGTATTTT.

This clone turned up a few times. This chain joins TRBV7-9 and TRBJ1-2, with D perhaps matching TRBD1 (5 bases). V lost 1 base and J 8 bases, leaving 11 bases between the germline ends. Germline V gene lookup returns CDR1 SEHNR and CDR2 FQNEAQ (reference sequence). This CDR3 is 13 amino acids long. The CDR3 DNA follows: TGTGCCAGCAGCTTAGACAGGAACGGAGGCTACACCTTC. Translating gives CASSLDRNGGYTF.

The V and J genes are TRBV21-1 and TRBJ1-2. TRBV21-1 is listed as a pseudogene. The CDR3 runs to 13 residues. Here the CDR3 DNA reads TGTGCCAGCACCCGGGGGAAGATAAATGGCTACACCTTC. The encoded protein is CASTRGKINGYTF.

This clone was found a few times. J is TRBJ2-7 and V is TRBV7-2; maybe TRBD2 (6 bases). Trimming shortened V by 5 bases and J by 0 bases, and 14 bases separated the two germline ends. Germline V gives CDR1 SGHTA, CDR2 FQGNSA. The CDR3 totals 15 residues. The CDR3 DNA follows: TGTGCCAGCAGCCGCGGGGCCGGGGCCTCCTACGAGCAGTACTTC. Its translation is CASSRGAGASYEQYF.

This clone has more than one count but fewer than ten. The gene calls are TRBV25-1 and TRBJ1-3; TRBD1 matches at 8 bases. CDR3 size: 15 residues. Germline loops: CDR1 MGHDK, CDR2 SYGVNS. With 2 bases clipped from V and 3 bases from J, the junction kept 3 bases outside the gene matches. The CDR3 coding sequence is TGTGCCAGCAGTGAACCAACAGGGGGTGGAAACACCATATATTTT. Its translation is CASSEPTGGGNTIYF.

The gene calls are TRBV28 and TRBJ1-6, with 9 bases matching TRBD1. The V and J ends lost 7 bases and 12 bases, in that order; junction bases with no gene match: 7. Germline V gene sequence: CDR1 MDHEN, CDR2 SYDVKM. The CDR3 totals 13 residues. For the CDR3, the DNA is TGTGCCAGCACAGACGGGACAGGGAAACCCCTCCACTTT. This sequence encodes CASTDGTGKPLHF.

This clone appeared a few times. The V and J genes are TRBV7-2 and TRBJ2-7; perhaps TRBD2 as D (5 bases). CDR1 SGHTA and CDR2 FQGNSA come from the germline V gene. The CDR3 length is 15 residues. V was cut by 2 bases and J by 0 bases, with 11 bases left in between. CDR3 sequence reads: CASSLRTLSSYEQYF. The CDR3 DNA follows: TGTGCCAGCAGCTTAAGGACTCTTAGCTCCTACGAGCAGTACTTC.

This chain joins TRBV6-1 and TRBJ1-5; maybe TRBD1 (6 bases). Deletions cut 6 bases from V and 9 bases from J, with 18 bases between. There are 14 residues in the CDR3. Germline CDR1 MNHNS, CDR2 SASEGT. CDR3 bases: TGTGCCAGCAGCCCCAACAGGGACCGTGGGCCCCAGCATTTT. It translates to CASSPNRDRGPQHF.